Below are 4 T cell receptor beta chains sequenced from a single sample in a study of T-cell reconstitution after alpha-beta-depleted transplantation in children. Unique molecular identifiers were incorporated into the prepared TCRbeta library. TCRdb recomputed calls from the PCR reads with MiXCR, one row per CDR3 protein. This table holds over 200,000 distinct CDR3 sequences, approximately 11% found once. The starting material was PBMCs, obtained before TCRalphabeta/CD19-depleted stem cell transplant. These receptors originate from a child less than two years old with acute myeloid leukemia, due to receive a stem cell transplant.

This clonotype has a handful of counts. V usage is TRBV2 and J usage is TRBJ2-1; TRBD1 matches at 7 bases. CDR1 and CDR2 from the germline V gene are SNHLY and FYNNEI. With 6 bases clipped from V and 7 bases from J, the junction kept 12 bases outside the gene matches. CDR3 length: 15 amino acids. As DNA, the CDR3 is TGTGCCAGCAGCAAAGACAGGGTTGATCGGAATGAGCAGTTCTTC. Translating it yields CASSKDRVDRNEQFF.

In this sample, this clonotype turned up many times. The chain recombines TRBV7-6 with TRBJ2-5, with 8 nucleotides matching TRBD2. There are 14 residues in the CDR3. The germline gives CDR1 SGHVS, CDR2 FNYEAQ. The junction had 6 bases not matched to a gene; V was cut back by 4 bases and J by 5 bases. The CDR3 here is CASSSPREGETQYF. CDR3 sequence (DNA): TGTGCCAGCAGCTCCCCCCGGGAGGGGGAGACCCAGTACTTC.

There are many counts of this clonotype. V usage is TRBV5-1 and J usage is TRBJ2-1; 14 bases line up with TRBD2. The length of the CDR3 is 14 residues. The ends lost 3 bases at V and 10 bases at J; junction bases unmatched: 3. Germline V CDR1 and CDR2: SGHRS, YFSETQ. The CDR3 region is CASSSGLAGGEQFF. The CDR3 DNA reads TGCGCCAGCAGCTCCGGACTAGCGGGAGGCGAGCAGTTCTTC.

There are many counts of this clonotype. J is TRBJ1-1 and V is TRBV7-9; perhaps TRBD1 as D (5 bases). The CDR3 length is 14 residues. The V gene's germline CDR1 is SEHNR and CDR2 FQNEAQ (reference sequence). Between the trimmed V and J ends, which lost 1 base and 4 bases, there was a span of 10 bases. The CDR3 sequence: CASSLDQGGTEAFF. The CDR3 nucleotides are TGTGCCAGCAGCTTAGATCAGGGTGGCACTGAAGCTTTCTTT.